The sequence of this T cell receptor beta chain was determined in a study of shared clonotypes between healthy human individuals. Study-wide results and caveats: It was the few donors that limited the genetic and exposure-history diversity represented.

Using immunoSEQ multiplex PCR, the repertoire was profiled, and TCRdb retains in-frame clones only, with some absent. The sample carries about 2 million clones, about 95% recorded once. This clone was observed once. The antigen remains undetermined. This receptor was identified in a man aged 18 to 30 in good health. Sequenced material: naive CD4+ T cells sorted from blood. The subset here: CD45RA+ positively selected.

CDR3 coding DNA: TGTGCCAGCAGCTTGGGAGCGGGAGTAGCCGGGGAGCTGTTTTTT. This encodes CASSLGAGVAGELFF. The chain joins TRBV7-9 to TRBJ2-2; 8 bases agree with TRBD2. The CDR3 runs 15 residues. Germline loops: CDR1 SEHNR, CDR2 FQNEAQ (reference sequence). The V segment lost 3 bases and the J segment 6 bases; nucleotides outside the gene matches: 6.